The 21 T cell receptor beta chains reported below all come from one sample, sequenced in a study of glioma-infiltrating T cells. The iRepertoire nested amplicon-rescue multiplex PCR amplified TCR alpha and beta CDR3s from RNA. Each CDR3 protein is one row after TCRdb ran MiXCR on the multiplex PCR reads. This table has around 190,000 distinct CDR3 sequences, over 25% appearing once. Sequencing used glioma tissue, nonneoplastic brain tissue, or PBMCs (not recorded which). Every receptor here comes from a human donor with low-grade glioma or glioblastoma, undergoing nonglioma brain surgery, or in good health (not recorded which).

Many counts were recorded for this clonotype. The chain couples TRBV27 to TRBJ2-3, with 9 bases identical to TRBD2. CDR1 and CDR2 from the germline V gene are MNHEY and SMNVEV (reference sequence). There are 15 residues in the CDR3. J gave up 4 bases and V 5 bases, and 7 bases lay outside the gene matches. The CDR3 DNA follows: TGTGCCAGCAGTGCCCTACTAGCGGGTTCAGATACGCAGTATTTT. Protein sequence: CASSALLAGSDTQYF.

In its sample, this clonotype was seen many times. The chain has TRBV2 and TRBJ2-7; 12 bases align to TRBD2. V gave up 3 bases and J gave up 2 bases; unmatched junction bases: 2. Per germline, CDR1 SNHLY and CDR2 FYNNEI. CDR3 length: 15 residues. CDR3 DNA: TGTGCCAGCAGTGATTCTAGCGGGAGGGCCTACGAGCAGTACTTC. Its protein product is CASSDSSGRAYEQYF. The complete variable domain, with remaining parts taken from reference TRBV2 and TRBJ2-7, reads EPEVTQTPSHQVTQMGQEVILRCVPISNHLYFYWYRQILGQKVEFLVSFYNNEISEKSEIFDDQFSVERPDGSNFTLKIRSTKLEDSAMYFCASSDSSGRAYEQYFGPGTRLTVT.

This chain links TRBV19 with TRBJ2-5, with D possibly matching TRBD1 (5 bases). The germline V gene has CDR1 LNHDA and CDR2 SQIVND (reference sequence). Trimming removed 4 bases at V and 2 bases at J, with 8 bases between. This CDR3 is 13 amino acids long. The CDR3 sequence is CASSTRQQETQYF. The CDR3 DNA reads as TGTGCCAGTAGTACCAGACAGCAAGAGACCCAGTACTTC.

This clonotype was recorded at least ten times. The chain recombines TRBV7-8 with TRBJ2-5; D is unresolved. Germline V gene data show CDR1 as SGHVS and CDR2 as FQNEAQ. The CDR3 totals 11 residues. V lost 5 bases to trimming and J lost 2 bases, with 3 bases between them. The CDR3 sequence: CASSEQETQYF. In DNA, the CDR3 is TGTGCCAGCAGCGAACAAGAGACCCAGTACTTC.

This clonotype occurred many times. The chain uses TRBV10-3 and TRBJ2-5; D may be TRBD2 (5 bases). Germline V gene data show CDR1 as ENHRY and CDR2 as SYGVKD. V was pared by 7 bases and J by 4 bases, with 10 bases between. The CDR3 consists of 12 residues. The DNA for the CDR3 is TGTGCCATCAAGGGAGAGACAGAGACCCAGTACTTC. It yields the protein CAIKGETETQYF.

Of note for this clonotype: Given a much more abundant clone one base away, this may be a read error. This rearrangement joins TRBV6-1 to TRBJ2-6; D ambiguous. Germline loops: CDR1 MNHNS, CDR2 SASEGT. CDR3 length equals 19 residues. CDR3 protein: CAISESWIPSSSGDNVLTF. CDR3 sequence (DNA): TGTGCCATCAGTGAGTCGTGGATCCCCTCTTCCTCTGGGGACAACGTCCTGACTTTC.

This clonotype occurred many times. The chain links TRBV28 to TRBJ2-7, with 7 bases aligning to TRBD1. With 3 bases clipped from V and 5 bases from J, the junction kept 7 bases outside the gene matches. The CDR3 runs to 14 residues. Germline values: CDR1 MDHEN, CDR2 SYDVKM. The CDR3 spells CASSFQQGLDEQYF. The CDR3 DNA reads TGTGCCAGCAGTTTCCAACAGGGGCTGGACGAGCAGTACTTC.

In its sample, this clonotype was seen many times. The chain combines TRBV6-1 with TRBJ2-7; 7 bases map to TRBD1. With V trimmed by 7 bases and J by 5 bases, 5 bases remained unmatched. This CDR3 has 12 amino acids. In germline, CDR1 is MNHNS, CDR2 SASEGT. In DNA form, the CDR3 reads TGTGCCAGCAAGCTCACAGGGGACGAGCAGTACTTC. Its protein is CASKLTGDEQYF.

This clonotype came up many times. The chain joins TRBV4-2 to TRBJ1-1; 8 bases align to TRBD1. The CDR3 runs 15 residues. Germline loops: CDR1 LGHNA, CDR2 YNFKEQ. V gave up 3 bases and J gave up 5 bases; unmatched junction bases: 8. CDR3 protein: CASSQDPGGRTEAFF. The DNA of the CDR3 is TGTGCCAGCAGCCAGGACCCAGGGGGCCGGACTGAAGCTTTCTTT.

The chain is built from TRBV4-3 and TRBJ2-3; 9 nucleotides align to TRBD2. Per germline, CDR1 LGHNA and CDR2 YSLEER. The CDR3 covers 18 residues. With 1 base clipped from V and 6 bases from J, the junction kept 14 bases outside the gene matches. CDR3 loop: CASSQGLASGVIFDTQYF. CDR3 DNA sequence: TGCGCCAGCAGCCAAGGTCTGGCTAGCGGGGTGATTTTTGATACGCAGTATTTT.

The table lists this clonotype with many counts. A much more abundant neighbour one base away suggests this may be a read error. Here the CDR3 reads CSATSRTGYGYTF. The CDR3 coding sequence is TGCAGTGCTACATCCCGCACGGGCTATGGCTACACCTTC. This chain connects TRBV20-1 to TRBJ1-2; D is ambiguous. Between the trimmed V and J ends, which lost 4 bases and 4 bases, there was a span of 13 bases. Germline values: CDR1 DFQATT, CDR2 SNEGSKA (reference sequence). The CDR3 has 13 residues.

This clonotype was observed many times. V is TRBV29-1 and J is TRBJ2-7; no definite D call. Germline V gene sequence: CDR1 SQVTM, CDR2 ANQGSEA. The length of the CDR3 is 11 residues. V was shortened by 8 bases and J by 0 bases, with 8 bases between the two germline ends. In nucleotides, the CDR3 is TGCAGCCCCGACGGCTCCTACGAGCAGTACTTC. Protein sequence: CSPDGSYEQYF.

This clonotype appeared many times. The V and J genes are TRBV27 and TRBJ1-1; D is unclear. CDR1 and CDR2 from the germline V gene are MNHEY and SMNVEV (reference sequence). The ends were cut back, 4 bases at V and 8 bases at J, with 2 bases in the middle. The CDR3 has 9 amino acids. CDR3 DNA sequence: TGTGCCAGCAGTTCCGAAGCTTTCTTT. Amino acid sequence: CASSSEAFF.

This clonotype was counted ten times or more. The chain uses TRBV18 and TRBJ2-7, with TRBD1 matching over 9 bases. The junction had 8 bases not matched to a gene; V was cut back by 2 bases and J by 6 bases. Looked up from germline, CDR1 is KGHSH and CDR2 is LQKENI. The CDR3 runs to 15 residues. CDR3 sequence: CASSPTGTGSGEQYF. Here the CDR3 DNA reads TGTGCCAGCTCACCAACCGGGACAGGGAGCGGCGAGCAGTACTTC. Full variable domain (outside the CDR3, taken from reference TRBV18 and TRBJ2-7): NAGVMQNPRHLVRRRGQEARLRCSPMKGHSHVYWYRQLPEEGLKFMVYLQKENIIDESGMPKERFSAEFPKEGPSILRIQQVVRGDSAAYFCASSPTGTGSGEQYFGPGTRLTVT.

About this clonotype: One end of the junction is discordant with germline, which a read error may explain. V and J are TRBV7-2 and TRBJ2-7, with 7 nucleotides matching TRBD1. Germline-derived CDR1 and CDR2 are SGHTA and FQGNSA. The CDR3 runs to 15 residues. The CDR3 loop reads CASSLGSGQNYERYF. CDR3 bases: TGTGCCAGCAGCTTAGGGTCGGGACAGAACTACGAGCGGTACTTC. Full variable domain (remainder filled in from reference TRBV7-2 and TRBJ2-7): GAGVSQSPSNKVTEKGKDVELRCDPISGHTALYWYRQSLGQGLEFLIYFQGNSAPDKSGLPSDRFSAERTGGSVSTLTIQRTQQEDSAVYLCASSLGSGQNYERYFGPGTRLTVT.

Many counts were recorded for this clonotype. The V gene is TRBV7-2, the J gene TRBJ1-1; a possible D gene is TRBD1 (5 bases). V was cut by 11 bases and J by 11 bases, with 27 bases left in between. Germline CDR1 and CDR2: SGHTA and FQGNSA. The CDR3 loop spans 14 amino acids. The CDR3 DNA is TGTGCCTGCCGTCGCGGGCGGCAGGTTGGGGGGGCTTTCTTT. This encodes CACRRGRQVGGAFF.

About this clonotype: The junction departs from the called germline gene at one end, perhaps through a read error. This chain uses TRBV7-9 with TRBJ2-7, with D perhaps matching TRBD2 (6 bases). The CDR3 runs to 14 residues. Per germline, CDR1 SEHNR and CDR2 FQNEAQ (reference sequence). The CDR3 reads CASSPPREPYKQYF. The DNA of the CDR3 is TGTGCCAGCAGCCCGCCTCGGGAGCCCTACAAGCAGTACTTC.

With regard to this clonotype: A read error may account for a junction end that differs from germline. This chain uses TRBV2 with TRBJ2-3; 12 positions match TRBD2. Germline values: CDR1 SNHLY, CDR2 FYNNEI. This CDR3 comprises 17 residues. The CDR3 region is CASSLTSGRCHTYTQYF. The CDR3 nucleotides are TGTGCCAGCAGCTTGACTAGCGGGAGATGTCACACATATACGCAGTATTTT.

This clonotype turned up a few times. The chain has TRBV19 and TRBJ1-2; no reliable D call. With 1 base removed from V and 5 bases from J, the gap between germline ends came to 14 bases. The length of the CDR3 is 15 residues. Germline assignment: CDR1 LNHDA and CDR2 SQIVND (reference sequence). The CDR3 loop is CASSIAVLEAYGYTF. CDR3 bases: TGTGCCAGTAGTATAGCGGTGTTGGAGGCTTATGGCTACACCTTC.

The chain couples TRBV5-1 to TRBJ2-3; 9 positions agree with TRBD1. CDR3 length: 16 residues. The germline gives CDR1 SGHRS, CDR2 YFSETQ. The V segment lost 4 bases and the J segment 5 bases; nucleotides outside the gene matches: 11. The DNA for the CDR3 is TGCGCCAGCAGCCTAAACAGGGGGCTATCAGGAGATACGCAGTATTTT. This gives the protein CASSLNRGLSGDTQYF.

The chain recombines TRBV28 with TRBJ2-5, with D hard to call. Germline V gene sequence: CDR1 MDHEN, CDR2 SYDVKM. CDR3 size: 8 residues. The CDR3 DNA reads TGTGGCCAAGAGACCCAGTACTTC. Its protein product is CGQETQYF.